These 12 T cell receptor beta chains originate from one sample sequenced in a study of graft-versus-host responses after intestinal transplantation. Profiling relied on immunoSEQ multiplex PCR, and the TCRdb table lists in-frame clones only, not all of them. Of 38,000 or so clones listed, roughly 96% are singletons. For these TCRs, the target antigens are not known. Source: unstimulated CD8+ T cells sorted from spleen or lymph node cells, taken before transplant. All receptors come from a human donor who was the organ donor for an intestinal transplant.

The chain has TRBV27 and TRBJ1-2; possible D gene TRBD1, 6 bases. CDR3 length: 13 amino acids. Germline V lookup: CDR1 MNHEY, CDR2 SMNVEV (reference sequence). Between the trimmed V and J ends, which lost 7 bases and 13 bases, there was a span of 22 bases. CDR3 bases: TGTGCCAGCATTACACCGGGACACTTCTCTTTCACCTTC. Protein: CASITPGHFSFTF.

This rearrangement joins TRBV9 to TRBJ2-5, with D uncertain. Per germline, CDR1 SGDLS and CDR2 YYNGEE. The CDR3 consists of 13 residues. The ends were cut back, 0 bases at V and 4 bases at J, with 7 bases in the middle. CDR3 nucleotides: TGTGCCAGCAGCGTAGCTTGGGGAGAGACCCAGTACTTC. Protein product: CASSVAWGETQYF.

The CDR3 is CASSLWDGYNEQFF. For the CDR3, the DNA is TGTGCCAGCAGCTTATGGGACGGTTACAATGAGCAGTTCTTC. The chain is built from TRBV7-3 and TRBJ2-1, with D tentatively TRBD1 or TRBD2 (5 bases each). The length of the CDR3 is 14 residues. From germline, CDR1 is SGHTA and CDR2 FQGTGA. V gave up 2 bases and J gave up 4 bases, with 9 bases separating them.

This chain uses TRBV4-3 with TRBJ2-2; 15 positions agree with TRBD2. The CDR3 contains 19 residues. The germline V gene encodes CDR1 LGHNA and CDR2 YSLEER. V gave up 0 bases and J gave up 3 bases; unmatched junction bases: 5. CDR3 in amino acids: CASSQDRGLAGGYTGELFF. The CDR3 nucleotides read TGCGCCAGCAGCCAAGACCGGGGACTAGCGGGGGGCTACACCGGGGAGCTGTTTTTT.

The chain has TRBV4-1 and TRBJ1-2, with a weak D call TRBD1 (6 bases). CDR1 and CDR2 (germline): MGHRA, YSYEKL. This CDR3 region has 17 residues. V lost 1 base to trimming and J lost 1 base, with 16 bases between them. CDR3 coding DNA: TGCGCCAGCAGCCAAGTGGACAGCCTCACCTTTAACTATGGCTACACCTTC. Translation: CASSQVDSLTFNYGYTF.

This chain uses TRBV5-1 with TRBJ2-4; possibly TRBD2 for D (5 bases). Trimming shortened V by 7 bases and J by 0 bases, and 14 bases separated the two germline ends. The CDR3 is made up of 15 amino acids. Germline assignment: CDR1 SGHRS and CDR2 YFSETQ. CDR3 DNA: TGCGCCAGCGGGTGGCGGGTCCTAGCCAAAAACATTCAGTACTTC. Translating gives CASGWRVLAKNIQYF.

The rearrangement links TRBV7-9 to TRBJ2-7; D is possibly TRBD1 or TRBD2 (5 bases each). The V gene's germline CDR1 is SEHNR and CDR2 FQNEAQ (reference sequence). This CDR3 contains 16 residues. V lost 5 bases and J 0 bases, leaving 17 bases between the germline ends. The CDR3, as DNA: TGTGCCAGCAGCAGTATGTGGGGGACCAGCTCCTACGAGCAGTACTTC. Its protein is CASSSMWGTSSYEQYF. The complete variable domain, with remaining parts taken from reference TRBV7-9 and TRBJ2-7, reads DTGVSQNPRHKITKRGQNVTFRCDPISEHNRLYWYRQTLGQGPEFLTYFQNEAQLEKSRLLSDRFSAERPKGSFSTLEIQRTEQGDSAMYLCASSSMWGTSSYEQYFGPGTRLTVT.

In this sample, this clone turned up a few times. The chain carries TRBV6-1 and TRBJ2-7; tentative D call: TRBD2 (5 bases). CDR3 size: 15 residues. The germline gives CDR1 MNHNS, CDR2 SASEGT. V was pared by 1 base and J by 3 bases, with 13 bases between. Here the CDR3 reads CASSEGSGYGYEQYF. Written as DNA, the CDR3 is TGTGCCAGCAGTGAAGGGTCGGGGTATGGCTACGAGCAGTACTTC.

The genes are TRBV19 and TRBJ1-1; possible D gene TRBD1, 5 bases. CDR1 LNHDA and CDR2 SQIVND come from the germline V gene (reference sequence). CDR3 length: 13 amino acids. The V end lost 3 bases, the J end lost 1 base, and 6 bases lay between the germline ends. CDR3 nucleotide sequence: TGTGCCAGTAGTATGGGGCAGAACACTGAAGCTTTCTTT. It codes for CASSMGQNTEAFF. Full variable domain (missing parts from reference TRBV19 and TRBJ1-1): DGGITQSPKYLFRKEGQNVTLSCEQNLNHDAMYWYRQDPGQGLRLIYYSQIVNDFQKGDIAEGYSVSREKKESFPLTVTSAQKNPTAFYLCASSMGQNTEAFFGQGTRLTVV.

This chain links TRBV6-5 with TRBJ2-7; unclear D gene. V gave up 7 bases and J gave up 5 bases, with 12 bases separating them. CDR1 and CDR2 from the germline V gene are MNHEY and SVGAGI. CDR3 length: 12 residues. CDR3 loop: CASMAEGNEQYF. The CDR3 DNA sequence: TGTGCCAGCATGGCGGAAGGTAACGAGCAGTACTTC.

The rearrangement uses TRBV7-2 and TRBJ1-4; D not resolved. The V end lost 1 base, the J end lost 1 base, and 4 bases lay between the germline ends. The CDR3 is 14 residues long. Germline values: CDR1 SGHTA, CDR2 FQGNSA. The CDR3 protein is CASSLGRTNEKLFF. DNA of the CDR3: TGTGCCAGCAGCTTAGGGAGAACTAATGAAAAACTGTTTTTT.

The rearrangement uses TRBV4-1 and TRBJ2-7, with 10 bases that match TRBD1. V was clipped by 1 base and J by 4 bases; unmatched bases: 10. Germline V CDR1 and CDR2: MGHRA, YSYEKL. The CDR3 extends over 17 amino acids. As DNA, the CDR3 is TGCGCCAGCAGCCAAGTCCCCGCCGGGACAGGGGTTTACGAGCAGTACTTC. Translation: CASSQVPAGTGVYEQYF.